The 25 T cell receptor beta chains below come from one sample, sequenced in a study of blood T cell repertoires in COVID-19. Sequencing was performed with immunoSEQ multiplex PCR; in TCRdb, only in-frame clones are kept and a portion is missing. The sample shows approximately 210,000 clones, 84% of them seen only once. The specimen sequenced was peripheral blood. The receptors come from a man aged 25-45 years with active or convalescent COVID-19.

The chain has TRBV6-5 and TRBJ1-5, with TRBD1 as a possible D gene (6 bases). Germline CDR1 reads MNHEY; CDR2 reads SVGAGI. The CDR3 sequence is 12 residues long. The V gene lost 6 bases and the J gene lost 9 bases, with 12 bases spanning the gap. CDR3 region: CASRDRPRPQHF. DNA for the CDR3: TGTGCCAGCAGAGACAGGCCCCGGCCCCAGCATTTT.

CDR3 amino acids: CASSLFMRSSYEQYF. The CDR3 DNA reads as TGTGCCAGCAGCTTGTTTATGCGGAGCTCCTACGAGCAGTACTTC. V gene TRBV5-6 combines with J gene TRBJ2-7; D not certain. The V end lost 1 base, the J end lost 0 bases, and 11 bases lay between the germline ends. Germline V gene sequence: CDR1 SGHDT, CDR2 YYEEEE. The CDR3 has 15 amino acids.

This clone was detected a few times. This rearrangement joins TRBV12-5 to TRBJ2-3, with 7 bases matching TRBD2. Germline V gives CDR1 LGHNT, CDR2 FRNRAP. The J segment lost 3 bases and the V segment lost 1 base, leaving 4 bases of the junction unmatched. The CDR3 has 15 amino acids. The CDR3 region is CASGLGLGGTDTQYF. The DNA for the CDR3 is TGTGCTAGTGGTTTGGGGCTGGGAGGGACAGATACGCAGTATTTT.

This clone occurred once. The CDR3 region is CASSQVAGTGELFF. DNA of the CDR3: TGTGCCAGCAGCCAGGTAGCGGGGACCGGGGAGCTGTTTTTT. This chain connects TRBV3-1 (or the pseudogene TRBV3-2) to TRBJ2-2; the match to TRBD2 covers 8 bases. CDR3 size: 14 residues. Germline trimming cut 3 bases from V and 5 bases from J; bases unmatched to any gene: 2. Germline assignment: CDR1 LGHDT and CDR2 YNNKEL (reference sequence).

The chain has TRBV28 and TRBJ1-2; D unresolved. V was clipped by 2 bases and J by 4 bases, with 11 bases between them. Germline V lookup: CDR1 MDHEN, CDR2 SYDVKM. The CDR3 is made up of 14 amino acids. This chain's CDR3 is CASSLREAPYGYTF. The CDR3 DNA follows: TGTGCCAGCAGTTTAAGGGAGGCCCCCTATGGCTACACCTTC.

V gene TRBV7-3 combines with J gene TRBJ2-1, with D hard to call. V was trimmed by 5 bases and J by 0 bases, leaving 14 bases between them. The CDR3 covers 16 residues. Germline V gene sequence: CDR1 SGHTA, CDR2 FQGTGA. The CDR3 loop is CASSIDLVSSYNEQFF. The CDR3 nucleotides read TGTGCCAGCAGCATCGACTTGGTGAGCTCCTACAATGAGCAGTTCTTC. The full variable domain, completed using reference TRBV7-3 and TRBJ2-1, is GAGVSQTPSNKVTEKGKYVELRCDPISGHTALYWYRQSLGQGPEFLIYFQGTGAADDSGLPNDRFFAVRPEGSVSTLKIQRTERGDSAVYLCASSIDLVSSYNEQFFGPGTRLTVL.

This clone was seen more than once but under ten times. CDR3 bases: TGTGCCAGCAGTGAGGGACAGGGCCTCCGGCAGCCCCAGCATTTT. It translates to CASSEGQGLRQPQHF. The chain links TRBV27 to TRBJ1-5, with TRBD1 matching 9 bases. The CDR3 is 15 residues long. The V gene's germline CDR1 is MNHEY and CDR2 SMNVEV (reference sequence). The J segment lost 7 bases and the V segment lost 5 bases, leaving 9 bases of the junction unmatched.

The V gene is TRBV6-5, the J gene TRBJ1-1; 10 bases are a match to TRBD1. After removal of 8 bases from V and 4 bases from J, the junction contained 1 base not matched to a gene. This CDR3 comprises 12 residues. In germline, CDR1 is MNHEY, CDR2 SVGAGI. CDR3 sequence reads: CASGTGATEAFF. The CDR3 nucleotides are TGTGCCAGCGGGACAGGGGCCACTGAAGCTTTCTTT.

The chain is built from TRBV28 and TRBJ1-5; tentative D call: TRBD1 (6 bases). The CDR3 is made up of 14 amino acids. Germline CDR1 MDHEN, CDR2 SYDVKM. V was pared by 6 bases and J by 6 bases, with 15 bases between. CDR3 region: CASRLRGGFQPQHF. The DNA for the CDR3 is TGTGCCAGCAGGCTCAGGGGTGGCTTTCAGCCCCAGCATTTT.

This chain links TRBV7-2 with TRBJ1-3; D gene uncertain. This CDR3 comprises 13 residues. The V end lost 1 base, the J end lost 8 bases, and 9 bases lay between the germline ends. Germline CDR1 SGHTA, CDR2 FQGNSA. CDR3 sequence (DNA): TGTGCCAGCAGCTTAGAACGGGGTGACACCATATATTTT. Translation: CASSLERGDTIYF.

This rearrangement joins TRBV6-2 or TRBV6-3 to TRBJ2-1; D not certain. CDR1 and CDR2 (germline): MNHEY, SVGEGT. The CDR3 sequence is 14 residues long. The V end was cut by 2 bases, the J end by 6 bases, with 11 bases between. Here the CDR3 reads CASSYRGDINEQFF. CDR3 nucleotides: TGTGCCAGCAGTTACAGAGGAGATATCAATGAGCAGTTCTTC.

A few counts support this clone. The J gene is TRBJ1-2, the V gene TRBV7-2; 10 bases line up with TRBD1. The ends lost 5 bases at V and 6 bases at J; junction bases unmatched: 9. The CDR3 runs to 15 residues. The germline gives CDR1 SGHTA, CDR2 FQGNSA. This CDR3 reads CASSPHRTGGDGYTF. The CDR3 nucleotides are TGTGCCAGCAGCCCGCATCGGACAGGGGGGGATGGCTACACCTTC. Using reference TRBV7-2 and TRBJ1-2 for the parts outside the CDR3, the full variable domain is GAGVSQSPSNKVTEKGKDVELRCDPISGHTALYWYRQSLGQGLEFLIYFQGNSAPDKSGLPSDRFSAERTGGSVSTLTIQRTQQEDSAVYLCASSPHRTGGDGYTFGSGTRLTVV.

The genes are TRBV7-2 and TRBJ1-5, with D possibly being TRBD1 (6 bases). The V gene lost 5 bases and the J gene lost 6 bases, with 11 bases spanning the gap. The CDR3 runs to 13 residues. Germline CDR1 SGHTA, CDR2 FQGNSA. CDR3 nucleotide sequence: TGTGCCAGCAGCAGCAGGGGTCTTCAGCCCCAGCATTTT. This translates into CASSSRGLQPQHF.

The chain carries TRBV5-4 and TRBJ2-7; TRBD1 is a possible D gene (6 bases). The CDR3 has 13 amino acids. Germline CDR1 and CDR2: SGHNT and YYREEE (reference sequence). The germline V and J ends were trimmed by 2 bases and 1 base, with 7 bases remaining between them. CDR3 sequence (DNA): TGTGCCAGCAGCTTCGGACAGTCCTACGAGCAGTACTTC. It specifies CASSFGQSYEQYF.

The chain is built from TRBV7-9 and TRBJ2-4; D perhaps matches TRBD2 (5 bases). Germline V CDR1 and CDR2: SEHNR, FQNEAQ (reference sequence). The CDR3 is 16 residues long. The V end lost 5 bases, the J end lost 0 bases, and 14 bases lay between the germline ends. The CDR3 is CASSTSSGIAKNIQYF. As DNA, the CDR3 is TGTGCCAGCAGCACATCCTCGGGGATAGCCAAAAACATTCAGTACTTC.

The chain is built from TRBV20-1 and TRBJ2-3, with unresolved D. The CDR3 covers 11 residues. Per the germline V gene, CDR1 is DFQATT and CDR2 is SNEGSKA (reference sequence). V was trimmed by 3 bases and J by 8 bases, leaving 9 bases between them. CDR3 bases: TGCAGTGCTAGCCTTCCGGGTACGCAGTATTTT. Its protein is CSASLPGTQYF.

This clone has just one count. The chain uses TRBV29-1 and TRBJ2-7; 8 bases agree with TRBD2. Germline CDR1 and CDR2: SQVTM and ANQGSEA. The CDR3 runs to 14 residues. With 1 base clipped from V and 2 bases from J, the junction kept 4 bases outside the gene matches. In nucleotides, the CDR3 is TGCAGCGTTGAAGGTAGCGGGACTACCTACGAGCAGTACTTC. This encodes CSVEGSGTTYEQYF.

This clone was found a few times. CDR3 DNA: TGTGCCAGCACAATCCTCCCAGGGAACGAGCAGTACTTC. Translation: CASTILPGNEQYF. This chain connects TRBV2 to TRBJ2-7; perhaps TRBD1 as D (5 bases). CDR1 SNHLY and CDR2 FYNNEI come from the germline V gene. The CDR3 is made up of 13 amino acids. V dropped 7 bases and J dropped 5 bases, with 15 bases sitting between them.

This chain links TRBV18 with TRBJ1-2, with D uncertain. Deletions cut 6 bases from V and 2 bases from J, with 19 bases between. In germline, CDR1 is KGHSH, CDR2 LQKENI. The CDR3 loop spans 16 amino acids. CDR3 nucleotide sequence: TGTGCCAGCTCCCCAGTTGCGGGCAGTTCGAACTATGGCTACACCTTC. It encodes CASSPVAGSSNYGYTF. Looking up the rest from reference TRBV18 and TRBJ1-2 gives the full variable domain: NAGVMQNPRHLVRRRGQEARLRCSPMKGHSHVYWYRQLPEEGLKFMVYLQKENIIDESGMPKERFSAEFPKEGPSILRIQQVVRGDSAAYFCASSPVAGSSNYGYTFGSGTRLTVV.

The rearrangement uses TRBV6-1 and TRBJ1-5; no reliable D call. Germline V CDR1 and CDR2: MNHNS, SASEGT. This CDR3 has 14 amino acids. Deletions cut 2 bases from V and 0 bases from J, with 5 bases between. The CDR3 sequence is CASSEQNSNQPQHF. The CDR3 DNA reads as TGTGCCAGCAGTGAACAAAATAGCAATCAGCCCCAGCATTTT.

This clone appeared a single time. The chain uses TRBV6-5 and TRBJ2-1, with 8 positions matching TRBD2. The trim removed 6 bases at V and 4 bases at J, leaving 8 bases unmatched. The CDR3 is 15 amino acids. CDR1 is MNHEY, CDR2 SVGAGI, per germline. CDR3 DNA: TGTGCCAGCAGCGGGTCTAGCGGGCATTACAATGAGCAGTTCTTC. Protein: CASSGSSGHYNEQFF.

This chain uses TRBV24-1 with TRBJ2-7, with a weak D call TRBD1 (6 bases). This CDR3 spans 14 amino acids. Trimming took off 3 bases at V and 1 base at J, with 9 bases between the two ends. Per germline, CDR1 KGHDR and CDR2 SFDVKD. The CDR3 loop is CATSDPGESYEQYF. DNA of the CDR3: TGTGCCACCAGTGATCCAGGGGAATCCTACGAGCAGTACTTC.

This sequence joins TRBV27 and TRBJ1-1; 7 bases are shared with TRBD1. The length of the CDR3 is 15 residues. Trimming cost V 5 bases and J 1 base; bases outside gene matches: 7. Germline-derived CDR1 and CDR2 are MNHEY and SMNVEV (reference sequence). The CDR3 region has the DNA TGTGCCAGCAGTCTCGACAGGGCTTGGAACACTGAAGCTTTCTTT. Protein sequence: CASSLDRAWNTEAFF.

This clone was found once. The chain employs TRBV21-1 and TRBJ2-6; the table gives TRBD1 as D, unverified against the DNA. TRBV21-1 is given as a pseudogene. The length of the CDR3 is 21 residues. This CDR3 is CASSKLDPGQGPTSGANVLTF. In DNA, the CDR3 is TGTGCCAGCAGCAAACTGGACCCGGGACAGGGGCCCACCTCTGGGGCCAACGTCCTGACTTTC.

V and J are TRBV9 and TRBJ2-1; 9 nucleotides match TRBD2. Trimming at V came to 0 bases and at J to 2 bases, leaving 9 bases not matched to a gene. There are 18 residues in the CDR3. Per germline, CDR1 SGDLS and CDR2 YYNGEE. The CDR3 bases are TGTGCCAGCAGCGTAGTCTCCCATCTAGCGGGGACCTACAATGAGCAGTTCTTC. This gives the protein CASSVVSHLAGTYNEQFF.